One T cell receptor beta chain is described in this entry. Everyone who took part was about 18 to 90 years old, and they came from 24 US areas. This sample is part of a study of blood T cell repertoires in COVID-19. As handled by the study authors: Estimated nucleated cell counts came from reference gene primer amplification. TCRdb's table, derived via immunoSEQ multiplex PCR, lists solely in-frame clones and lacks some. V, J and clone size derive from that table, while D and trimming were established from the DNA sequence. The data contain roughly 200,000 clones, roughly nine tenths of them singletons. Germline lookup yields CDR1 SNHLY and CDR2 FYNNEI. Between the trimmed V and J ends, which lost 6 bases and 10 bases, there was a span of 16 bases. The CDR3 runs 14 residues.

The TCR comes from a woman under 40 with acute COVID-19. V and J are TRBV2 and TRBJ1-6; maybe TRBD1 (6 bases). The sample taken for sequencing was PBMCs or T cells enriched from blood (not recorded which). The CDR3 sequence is CASRDRNNGSPLHF. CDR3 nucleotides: TGTGCCAGCAGGGACAGAAATAACGGGTCACCCCTCCACTTT.